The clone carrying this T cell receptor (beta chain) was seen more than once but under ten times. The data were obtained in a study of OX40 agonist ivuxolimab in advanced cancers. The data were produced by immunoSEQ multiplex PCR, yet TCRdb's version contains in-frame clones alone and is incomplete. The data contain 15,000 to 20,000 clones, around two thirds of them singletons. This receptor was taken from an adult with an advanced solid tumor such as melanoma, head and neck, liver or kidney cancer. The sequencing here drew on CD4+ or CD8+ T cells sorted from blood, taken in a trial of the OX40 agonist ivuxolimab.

The CDR3 DNA is TGTGCCAGCAGCTTAGGGGCTAGACAGCAGGTCGGGTTCTTC. Encoded protein: CASSLGARQQVGFF. The rearrangement links TRBV5-4 to TRBJ2-1; TRBD1 might be the D (5 bases). The CDR3 spans 14 residues. Trimming cost V 2 bases and J 15 bases, with 21 bases left between them. Looked up from germline, CDR1 is SGHNT and CDR2 is YYREEE (reference sequence).